A single sample is the source of the 8 T cell receptor beta chains below, sequenced in a study of T cell repertoires in ileal Crohn's disease. Time point described: proximal margin of the surgical specimen (macroscopically non-inflamed). Sequencing used immunoSEQ multiplex PCR; TCRdb keeps in-frame clones, though not all of them. The sample lists about 7,200 clones; around 80% were seen once. Sequenced input: ileal tissue. These receptors came from an adult with Crohn's disease.

The chain recombines TRBV19 with TRBJ2-3; 11 bases align to TRBD2. Looked up from germline, CDR1 is LNHDA and CDR2 is SQIVND (reference sequence). Trimming removed 9 bases from V and 5 bases from J; junction bases left unmatched: 7. This CDR3 region has 14 residues. CDR3 in DNA: TGTGCCAGCGCCCTAGCGGGAGGCAGAGATACGCAGTATTTT. This translates into CASALAGGRDTQYF.

J is TRBJ2-4 and V is TRBV11-2, with D uncertain. The CDR3 is 16 residues long. Per germline, CDR1 SGHAT and CDR2 FQNNGV. The V and J ends lost 5 bases and 1 base respectively, with 15 bases between them. In DNA, the CDR3 is TGTGCCAGCAGCCGTGGAGCGAGTGGGGCCAAAAACATTCAGTACTTC. It specifies CASSRGASGAKNIQYF.

The chain employs TRBV2 and TRBJ1-1, with D perhaps TRBD1 (6 bases). Trimming took off 6 bases at V and 9 bases at J, with 11 bases between the two ends. The CDR3 covers 11 residues. Germline lookup yields CDR1 SNHLY and CDR2 FYNNEI. In DNA, the CDR3 is TGTGCCAGCAGCGGAGACAGGAAAGCTTTCTTT. This gives the protein CASSGDRKAFF.

The chain combines TRBV11-3 with TRBJ2-1; D remains unclear. Deletions cut 5 bases from V and 3 bases from J, with 8 bases between. This CDR3 is built from 13 residues. Germline values: CDR1 SGHNT, CDR2 YENEEA. This CDR3 reads CASSLGYYNEQFF. The CDR3 DNA sequence: TGTGCCAGCAGCCTAGGGTACTACAATGAGCAGTTCTTC.

For the CDR3, the DNA is TGCGCCAGCAGCAACCAGGGACAGGGCACAGATACGCAGTATTTT. Encoded protein: CASSNQGQGTDTQYF. V gene TRBV5-1 combines with J gene TRBJ2-3, with TRBD1 matching 8 bases. The ends lost 4 bases at V and 1 base at J; junction bases unmatched: 5. The CDR3 totals 15 residues. Germline assignment: CDR1 SGHRS and CDR2 YFSETQ.

This chain joins TRBV6-5 and TRBJ2-3; D is possibly TRBD1 or TRBD2 (5 bases each). From germline, CDR1 is MNHEY and CDR2 SVGAGI. There are 16 residues in the CDR3. V lost 4 bases to trimming and J lost 4 bases, with 18 bases between them. CDR3 nucleotides: TGTGCCAGCAGTTCCGGTGCCGGGGACGGCTCAGATACGCAGTATTTT. It codes for CASSSGAGDGSDTQYF.

This clone was found once. The V gene is TRBV20-1, the J gene TRBJ1-5, with D hard to call. Trimming cost V 3 bases and J 6 bases, with 6 bases left between them. The CDR3 is 11 amino acids. Germline loops: CDR1 DFQATT, CDR2 SNEGSKA (reference sequence). Here the CDR3 reads CSASDGQPQHF. In DNA form, the CDR3 reads TGCAGTGCTAGTGATGGTCAGCCCCAGCATTTT.

The V call is TRBV2, the J call TRBJ2-3; no firm D call. Germline V gene lookup returns CDR1 SNHLY and CDR2 FYNNEI. Trimming took 1 base from V and 0 from J, leaving 5 bases between them. The CDR3 extends over 14 amino acids. The CDR3 nucleotides read TGTGCCAGCAGTGAAGTCCCAAGCACAGATACGCAGTATTTT. The encoded protein is CASSEVPSTDTQYF.